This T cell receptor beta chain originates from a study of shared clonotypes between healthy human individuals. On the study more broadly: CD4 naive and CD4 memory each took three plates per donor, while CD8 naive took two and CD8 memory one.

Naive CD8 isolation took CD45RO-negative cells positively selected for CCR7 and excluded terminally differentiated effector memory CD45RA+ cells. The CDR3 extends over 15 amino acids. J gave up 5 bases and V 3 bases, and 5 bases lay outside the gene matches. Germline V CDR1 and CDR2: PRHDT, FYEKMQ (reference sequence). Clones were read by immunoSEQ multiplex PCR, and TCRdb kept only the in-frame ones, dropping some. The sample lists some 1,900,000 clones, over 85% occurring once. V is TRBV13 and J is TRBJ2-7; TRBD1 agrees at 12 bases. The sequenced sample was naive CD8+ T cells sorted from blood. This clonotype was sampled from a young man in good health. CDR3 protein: CASSLRDRGQDEQYF. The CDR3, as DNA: TGTGCCAGCAGCTTGCGGGACAGGGGGCAAGACGAGCAGTACTTC. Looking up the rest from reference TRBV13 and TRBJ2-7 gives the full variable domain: AAGVIQSPRHLIKEKRETATLKCYPIPRHDTVYWYQQGPGQDPQFLISFYEKMQSDKGSIPDRFSAQQFSDYHSELNMSSLELGDSALYFCASSLRDRGQDEQYFGPGTRLTVT.